The present entry profiles one T cell receptor beta chain with its context. The antigen remains undetermined. This sample was included in a study of high-grade serous ovarian cancer treatment subgroups. Germline loops: CDR1 SGHTA, CDR2 FQGTGA. After removal of 5 bases from V and 1 base from J, the junction contained 6 bases not matched to a gene. CDR3 size: 16 residues. Findings and limits, study-wide: These tumor repertoires lack spatial information from bulk sequencing. Only CDR3 was analyzed; CDR1 and CDR2 were not. TCR clonal relatedness correlated positively with neoantigen level.

Tumor samples were obtained before definitive surgery or chemotherapy. Assay: immunoSEQ multiplex PCR; the TCRdb copy retains only in-frame clones and omits some. The sample records over 8,500 clones, approximately 90% being singletons. The chain joins TRBV7-3 to TRBJ2-2; 8 positions match TRBD2. Sequencing used tumor tissue. The origin of this receptor is a human donor with high-grade serous ovarian cancer. CDR3 sequence: CASSLASGGNTGELFF. The CDR3 DNA follows: TGTGCCAGCAGCCTCGCCAGCGGGGGGAACACCGGGGAGCTGTTTTTT. Supplemented by reference TRBV7-3 and TRBJ2-2, the full variable domain reads GAGVSQTPSNKVTEKGKYVELRCDPISGHTALYWYRQSLGQGPEFLIYFQGTGAADDSGLPNDRFFAVRPEGSVSTLKIQRTERGDSAVYLCASSLASGGNTGELFFGEGSRLTVL.